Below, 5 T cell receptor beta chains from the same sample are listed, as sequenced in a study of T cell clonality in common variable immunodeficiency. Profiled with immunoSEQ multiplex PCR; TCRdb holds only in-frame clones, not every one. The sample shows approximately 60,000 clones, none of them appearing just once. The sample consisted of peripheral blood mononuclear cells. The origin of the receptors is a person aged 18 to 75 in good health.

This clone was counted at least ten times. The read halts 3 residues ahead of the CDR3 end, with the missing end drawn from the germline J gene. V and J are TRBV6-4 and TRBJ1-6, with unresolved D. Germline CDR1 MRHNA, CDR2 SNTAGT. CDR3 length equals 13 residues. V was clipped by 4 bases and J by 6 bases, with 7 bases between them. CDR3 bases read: TGTGCCAGCAGTGGTTCGGTTAATTCACCC. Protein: CASSGSVNSP. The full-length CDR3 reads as CASSGSVNSPLHF.

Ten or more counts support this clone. Incomplete CDR3 DNA: TGTGCCAGCTTGAGAGACTTTAACACCGGGGAG. Residues: CASLRDFNTGE. The whole CDR3 protein reads CASLRDFNTGELFF. V usage is TRBV5-4 and J usage is TRBJ2-2; D call uncertain. Read data end 3 residues before the CDR3 end; the end is taken from the germline J gene. The V end lost 7 bases, the J end lost 2 bases, and 12 bases lay between the germline ends. Germline lookup yields CDR1 SGHNT and CDR2 YYREEE (reference sequence). The CDR3 loop spans 14 amino acids.

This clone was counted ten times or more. The CDR3 loop reads CASSPGSPGNGELFF. The part of the CDR3 DNA that was read is TGTGCCAGCTCACCAGGGTCTCCGGGTAACGGGGAG. The chain joins TRBV18 to TRBJ2-2; D is unresolved. The read ends 3 residues early relative to the CDR3; the germline J gene fills the gap. CDR1 is KGHSH, CDR2 LQKENI, per germline. This CDR3 is 15 amino acids long. The V end lost 2 bases, the J end lost 7 bases, and 14 bases lay between the germline ends. Based on the CDR3 plus reference TRBV18 and TRBJ2-2, the full variable domain is NAGVMQNPRHLVRRRGQEARLRCSPMKGHSHVYWYRQLPEEGLKFMVYLQKENIIDESGMPKERFSAEFPKEGPSILRIQQVVRGDSAAYFCASSPGSPGNGELFFGEGSRLTVL.

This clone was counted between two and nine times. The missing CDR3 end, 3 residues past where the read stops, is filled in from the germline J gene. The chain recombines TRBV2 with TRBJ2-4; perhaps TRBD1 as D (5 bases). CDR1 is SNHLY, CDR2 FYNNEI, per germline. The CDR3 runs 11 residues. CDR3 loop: CASSEDNGQYF. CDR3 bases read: TGTGCCAGCAGTGAGGACAATGGT.

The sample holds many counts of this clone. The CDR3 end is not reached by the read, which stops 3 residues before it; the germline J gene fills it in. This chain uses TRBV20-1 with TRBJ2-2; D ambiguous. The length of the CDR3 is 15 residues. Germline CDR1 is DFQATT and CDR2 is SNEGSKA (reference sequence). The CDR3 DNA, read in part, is TGCAGTGCTCCACATCCCATTGCAACTAATGAAAAG. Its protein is CSAPHPIATNEK. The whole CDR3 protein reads CSAPHPIATNEKLFF.